This T cell receptor (beta chain) was captured in a study of cytomegalovirus exposure and HLA in healthy donors. Regarding the study as a whole: In an earlier analysis, productive rearrangement rates for most beta V segments clustered near 87% or 30%.

A multiplex PCR was run with 60 Vbeta primers and 13 Jbeta primers. Assay: immunoSEQ multiplex PCR; the TCRdb copy retains only in-frame clones and omits some. The table shows around 140,000 clones, with 78% occurring only once. Healthy bone marrow donors made up the donors. The CDR3 has 15 amino acids. Germline-derived CDR1 and CDR2 are LGHNA and YNFKEQ. The V end was cut by 7 bases, the J end by 7 bases, with 19 bases between. As for this clone: Its cognate antigen is unknown.

The receptor was derived from a female donor in good health and CMV-seronegative. Sample: PBMCs. This chain connects TRBV4-2 to TRBJ1-4; weak D call: TRBD1 (6 bases). The CDR3 spells CASNEQGESGEKLFF. As DNA, the CDR3 is TGTGCCAGCAACGAACAGGGCGAGAGTGGTGAAAAACTGTTTTTT.